The clone carrying this TCR beta chain turned up a few times. Its antigen is as yet unknown. This entry belongs to a study of human T cells and chemical hapten exposure. TCRdb analysed the RACE reads with MiXCR anew, one entry per CDR3 protein. The repertoire consists of 300,000 to 350,000 distinct CDR3 sequences, with 6% to 8.5% occurring once and the leading ten covering approximately 8%. Whole-study findings and limits: Patch test score rose with PT1 expanded TCRs, significant at 8, 16, 32, not 4.

This CDR3 is 15 amino acids long. CDR1 and CDR2 from the germline V gene are SGHRS and YFSETQ. The V end lost 0 bases, the J end lost 3 bases, and 12 bases lay between the germline ends. The time point denotes: patch test 1, 2 weeks after DPC sensitization. Treatment given: therapeutic diphenylcyclopropenone sensitization with weekly scalp DPC. The sample here was whole blood, taken in connection with sensitization to the hapten diphenylcyclopropenone (DPC). This clonotype was obtained from a woman younger than 35 with alopecia areata. Some clones in this sample may be carry-over from other donors' samples. The V and J genes are TRBV5-1 and TRBJ2-5, with D unclear. In DNA, the CDR3 is TGCGCCAGCAGCTTGGCGCCAGCCCACGAAGAGACCCAGTACTTC. Encoded protein: CASSLAPAHEETQYF.